The clone carrying this TCR beta chain has only a few counts. Its target is not known. The CDR3 extends over 16 amino acids. Germline CDR1 is SGHAT and CDR2 is FQNNGV. The ends were cut back, 3 bases at V and 2 bases at J, with 15 bases in the middle. TCRdb reprocessed the RT-PCR reads via MiXCR and lists one record per CDR3 protein. The sample includes 630,000 or so distinct CDR3 sequences, about 15% seen only once; the top ten take roughly 10%. The data belong to a study of response to subunit inactivated influenza vaccine. Study-wide findings and caveats: The authors suggested that every seasonal influenza vaccination recruits few new T cells.

The TCR was taken from a man in his fifties who received an inactivated influenza vaccine. The input for sequencing was PBMCs from blood, taken about 13 days after vaccination. The rearrangement uses TRBV11-2 and TRBJ2-3, with TRBD1 as a possible D gene (5 bases). In nucleotides, the CDR3 is TGTGCCAGCAGCTTCCACTCCGACAGTTACACAGATACGCAGTATTTT. Translating it yields CASSFHSDSYTDTQYF.